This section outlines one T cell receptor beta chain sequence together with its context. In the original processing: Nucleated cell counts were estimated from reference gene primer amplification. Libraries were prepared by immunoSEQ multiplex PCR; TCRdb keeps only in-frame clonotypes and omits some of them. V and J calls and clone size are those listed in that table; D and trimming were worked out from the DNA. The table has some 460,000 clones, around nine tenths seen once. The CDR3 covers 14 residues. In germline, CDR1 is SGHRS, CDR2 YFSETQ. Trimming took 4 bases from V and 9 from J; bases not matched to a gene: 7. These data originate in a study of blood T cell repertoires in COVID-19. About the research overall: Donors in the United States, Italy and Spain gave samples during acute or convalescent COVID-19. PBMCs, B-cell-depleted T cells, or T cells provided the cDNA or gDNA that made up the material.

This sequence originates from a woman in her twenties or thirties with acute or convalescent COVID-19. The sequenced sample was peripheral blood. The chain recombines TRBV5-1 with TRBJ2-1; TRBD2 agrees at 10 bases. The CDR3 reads CASSMAPSGGEQFF. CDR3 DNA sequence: TGCGCCAGCAGCATGGCCCCTAGCGGGGGTGAGCAGTTCTTC.